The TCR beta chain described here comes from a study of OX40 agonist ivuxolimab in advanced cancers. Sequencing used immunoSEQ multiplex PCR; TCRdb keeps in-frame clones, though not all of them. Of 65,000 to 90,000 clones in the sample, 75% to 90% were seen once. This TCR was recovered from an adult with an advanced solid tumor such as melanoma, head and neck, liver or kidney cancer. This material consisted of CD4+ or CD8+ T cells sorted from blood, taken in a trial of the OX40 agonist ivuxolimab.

CDR3 region: CASSHGTSGSEQFF. Written as DNA, the CDR3 is TGTGCCAGCAGCCATGGGACTAGCGGGAGTGAGCAGTTCTTC. The chain carries TRBV4-2 and TRBJ2-1, with 14 bases aligning to TRBD2. Trimming removed 3 bases from V and 9 bases from J; junction bases left unmatched: 1. The CDR3 extends over 14 amino acids. The germline CDR1 and CDR2 sequences are LGHNA and YNFKEQ.